This T cell receptor (beta chain) appears in the sequencing data of a study of molecular identifiers for immune sequencing clone quantification (dated by TCRdb to the late 2010s). In terms of the full investigation: For a replicate experiment, RNA from roughly 20,000 or 100,000 naive CD8 T cells was divided into five aliquots, of which four were sequenced. CD8 T cells were used in a methods study to benchmark molecular-identifier clustering-based TCR repertoire sequencing (MIDCIRS) and TCR RNA copy counting. What the work shows at the level of the full study, not this receptor alone: Highly expanded clone sizes could be underestimated if identical TCR molecules share a barcode. Modeling gave 3 to 3.5 recovered TCR RNA copies per cell versus 8 to 10 by digital PCR, implying approximately 30% capture efficiency. In CMV-specific effector cells, clones with more than 20 RNA copies contained over 99% of molecules, whereas in naive cells such clones contained under 1% of molecules. Spiked-in Jurkat TCR RNA equal to a single cell's worth was reported to be detectable even within one million naive CD8 T cells. When barcode sub-clustering was not used, chimeric consensus sequences inflated TCR diversity, with chimeras reaching as high as 47%.

Naive CD8 T cells were FACS-sorted as CD8+CD4-CCR7+CD45RA+ on a BD FACSAria II into RLT Plus buffer. For a sensitivity comparison, a portion of naive CD8 T cell RNA was divided equally between MIDCIRS and a Smart-seq2-style 5'RACE protocol. Enrichment of CD8 T cells was done with RosetteSep CD8+ T Cell Enrichment Cocktail plus Ficoll-Paque, and ACK red cell lysis came afterward. Library method: PCR. Instrument used: Illumina MiSeq. The Qiagen AllPrep DNA/RNA kit was used to purify total RNA. Before analysis, reads from multiple sequencing runs of one library were combined. The authors' pipeline ran thus. Reads were retained only if the reads had an exact TCR constant sequence, and the retained reads were trimmed to 150 nt and grouped according to their 12-nt molecular barcodes. Reads in each barcode group were sub-clustered using a 15% Levenshtein threshold, and a quality-weighted consensus sequence was built for each RNA molecule. Non-functional sequences were excluded, and lower-count sequences lying one edit away from another sequence were also excluded. Based on a fit of two negative binomial distributions, barcode sub-clusters having less than 20% of the maximum read count were discarded. TCRdb trimmed public reads at Q25 via fastp, called clones via MiXCR and kept in-frame beta chains. Identical CDR3 protein sequences are pooled into one entry, listed with their most common genes and DNA. In this record, the V and J calls reflect TCRdb's handling and not the investigators' own analysis. In all, the sample holds approximately 40,000 distinct CDR3 sequences, and roughly 20% of those were seen once. Roughly 6.9% of the sample is taken by the ten largest.

V loses 1 base of germline sequence and J loses 0 bases, and the interval between the two ends is 20 bases. CDR1 SGHAT and CDR2 FQNNGV were looked up in the germline V gene. The CDR3 adds up to 19 amino acids, both ends counted. Just CDR3 DNA is preserved here, 57 bases in frame from base 1. With regard to this clonotype: Its antigen is unknown. This may stem from a read error, because a much larger clone lies one nucleotide away. The CDR3 end shows no conserved phenylalanine or tryptophan, and so a read error is likely.

The TCR originated in a human donor in good health. Some libraries in this study had Jurkat cell RNA spiked in. The sequence links TRBV11-2 to TRBJ2-3; matching of 5 bases hints at TRBD2 as the D gene. Sequencing was carried out using naive CD8+ T cells from blood, with Jurkat cell RNA spiked in. Read against the paper, the sample's cell subset or site label means: FACS-sorted CD8+CD4-CCR7+CD45RA+ naive T cells. The CDR3 protein: CASSLGPRGSGSSTDTQYS. The bases are TGTGCCAGCAGCTTAGGCCCCCGGGGTTCGGGGTCAAGCACAGATACGCAGTATTCT.